The clone carrying this T cell receptor (beta chain) was found a few times. What it recognizes is unknown. The data originate from a study of blood T cells in healthy people across ages. Next came a second PCR, run for about 6 to 12 cycles, which used a sample-barcoded 5' primer along with a J-beta primer mix. TCRdb itself ran the 5' RACE reads through MiXCR, one entry per CDR3 protein. The table shows 910,000 or so distinct CDR3 sequences, with 51% occurring only once. Germline lookup yields CDR1 MNHEY and CDR2 SVGEGT. Germline trimming cut 2 bases from V and 3 bases from J; bases unmatched to any gene: 5. The CDR3 loop spans 15 amino acids. Study-level points and caveats: With unsorted PBMCs, a conclusive comparison of naive versus antigen-experienced cells was not possible.

The sequence derives from a woman aged 55 to 70 in good health. The source material was blood. The chain is built from TRBV6-2 or TRBV6-3 and TRBJ2-7; 9 bases are a match to TRBD1. CDR3 coding DNA: TGTGCCAGCAGTTACCATTCGACAGGGGGCTACGAGCAGTACTTC. As protein: CASSYHSTGGYEQYF.